What follows are 10 T cell receptor beta chains derived from one specimen sequenced in a study of T cells in localized non-small cell lung cancer. Clones were sequenced by immunoSEQ multiplex PCR, and TCRdb holds only the in-frame ones, with some missing. Here the sample spans over 6,000 clones, 14% to 15% being singletons. The sequencing here drew on normal lung tissue next to the tumor, taken before any cancer treatment. These receptors came from a male donor at least 60 years old with stage II squamous cell lung carcinoma.

This clone came up a few times. This rearrangement joins TRBV6-8 to TRBJ2-3; 7 bases line up with TRBD1. CDR3 length: 15 residues. Germline-derived CDR1 and CDR2 are MNHGY and SAAAGT. With 4 bases clipped from V and 2 bases from J, the junction kept 6 bases outside the gene matches. The CDR3 DNA reads TGTGCCAGCAGTTTAGGGACAGCTAACACAGATACGCAGTATTTT. It translates to CASSLGTANTDTQYF.

The sample holds a few counts of this clone. The chain joins TRBV6-8 to TRBJ2-1, with 10 bases lining up with TRBD2. With 6 bases clipped from V and 5 bases from J, the junction kept 4 bases outside the gene matches. The CDR3 has 14 residues. CDR1 and CDR2 (germline): MNHGY, SAAAGT. The CDR3 DNA is TGTGCCAGCAGGGGAGCGGGAGGGAACAATGAGCAGTTCTTC. Translation gives CASRGAGGNNEQFF.

This clone was seen repeatedly, ten times or more. The chain couples TRBV7-5 to TRBJ2-5; the tabulated D call, TRBD1, remains unverified against the DNA. TRBV7-5 represents a pseudogene. The length of the CDR3 is 15 residues. CDR3 coding DNA: TGTGCCAGCAGCCCCGGGACAGGAGGCGGAGAGACCCAGTACTTC. Protein sequence: CASSPGTGGGETQYF.

This chain joins TRBV19 and TRBJ2-7; 10 bases align to TRBD1. Germline V lookup: CDR1 LNHDA, CDR2 SQIVND (reference sequence). J was trimmed by 3 bases and V by 3 bases; bases with no gene match: 5. There are 15 residues in the CDR3. In nucleotides, the CDR3 is TGTGCCAGTAGTATCTCAGGACAGGGGGGCTACGAGCAGTACTTC. Protein: CASSISGQGGYEQYF.

This clone has more than one count but fewer than ten. The rearrangement links TRBV28 to TRBJ2-5; 12 bases fit TRBD2. CDR1 and CDR2 from the germline V gene are MDHEN and SYDVKM. V lost 8 bases, J lost 3 bases, and 1 base stayed unmatched. The CDR3 has 13 residues. CDR3: CASGLAGKETQYF. The CDR3, as DNA: TGTGCCAGCGGACTAGCGGGGAAAGAGACCCAGTACTTC.

The sample holds a few counts of this clone. V gene TRBV19 combines with J gene TRBJ1-2, with D perhaps matching TRBD1 (5 bases). Germline-derived CDR1 and CDR2 are LNHDA and SQIVND (reference sequence). V was trimmed by 3 bases and J by 1 base, leaving 9 bases between them. CDR3 length equals 14 residues. The CDR3 nucleotides read TGTGCCAGTAGTATCGGCAGGGATAACTATGGCTACACCTTC. Translation gives CASSIGRDNYGYTF.

V and J are TRBV2 and TRBJ1-4; maybe TRBD1 (5 bases). Germline V gives CDR1 SNHLY, CDR2 FYNNEI. Trimming pared 9 bases from V and 7 bases from J, leaving 18 bases between. The CDR3 has 14 residues. The CDR3, as DNA: TGTGCCAGTAATTCCGGGACCGCTGGTGAAAAACTGTTTTTT. This translates into CASNSGTAGEKLFF. The whole variable domain, filled in from reference TRBV2 and TRBJ1-4, reads EPEVTQTPSHQVTQMGQEVILRCVPISNHLYFYWYRQILGQKVEFLVSFYNNEISEKSEIFDDQFSVERPDGSNFTLKIRSTKLEDSAMYFCASNSGTAGEKLFFGSGTQLSVL.

This chain links TRBV11-3 with TRBJ1-1, with TRBD1 matching 7 bases. This CDR3 is built from 15 residues. The ends lost 5 bases at V and 0 bases at J; junction bases unmatched: 6. CDR1 and CDR2 from the germline V gene are SGHNT and YENEEA. The CDR3 DNA sequence: TGTGCCAGCAGCGACCCCGGGACAGTGAACACTGAAGCTTTCTTT. It yields the protein CASSDPGTVNTEAFF.

This chain links TRBV6-8 with TRBJ2-5; a weak D match, TRBD1 (7 bases). Germline V lookup: CDR1 MNHGY, CDR2 SAAAGT. Trimming stripped 0 bases from V and 5 bases from J, with 13 bases between. CDR3 length: 15 amino acids. CDR3 coding DNA: TGTGCCAGCAGTTACTCGAGCGGAGGGGGCGAGACCCAGTACTTC. Encoded protein: CASSYSSGGGETQYF.

In this sample, this clone turned up a few times. The CDR3 loop is CASSQTWGQGPGELFF. The CDR3 nucleotides are TGCGCCAGCAGCCAGACCTGGGGACAGGGCCCCGGGGAGCTGTTTTTT. The rearrangement links TRBV4-1 to TRBJ2-2, with 9 positions matching TRBD1. V lost 3 bases to trimming and J lost 6 bases; unmatched junction nucleotides: 8. The CDR3 is 16 amino acids. The V gene's germline CDR1 is MGHRA and CDR2 YSYEKL.